This T cell receptor (beta chain) derives from a study of blood T cell repertoires in COVID-19. Whole-study context: Samples taken during acute and convalescent COVID-19 were collected in the United States, Italy and Spain.

Germline lookup yields CDR1 SGHAT and CDR2 FQNNGV. This CDR3 region has 14 residues. V shed 5 bases, J shed 6 bases, and the junction held 6 bases outside the gene matches. Participant-given clinical history determined each cohort assignment. Profiling relied on immunoSEQ multiplex PCR, and the TCRdb table lists in-frame clones only, not all of them. The profile shows roughly 400,000 clones, over 75% of them singletons. The genes are TRBV11-2 and TRBJ2-2, with 7 bases identical to TRBD1. Sequenced: PBMCs or T cells enriched from blood (not recorded which). The source is a woman younger than 30 who had been exposed to COVID-19. The DNA of the CDR3 is TGTGCCAGCAGCCGCGACAGGGACCCCGGGGAGCTGTTTTTT. Its translation: CASSRDRDPGELFF.